This entry features one TCR beta chain sequence. This sample includes further DNA sequences coding for the same CDR3. The CDR3 runs 15 residues. Losses at the gene ends were 5 bases for V and 0 bases for J; bases not matched to a gene: 3. In germline, CDR1 is SEHNR, CDR2 FQNEAQ (reference sequence). Generated by immunoSEQ multiplex PCR, the TCRdb table keeps only in-frame clones and is missing some. Of about 400,000 clones listed, roughly 86% were seen once; the top ten hold 3%. This specimen comes from a study of blood T cell repertoires in COVID-19. In the study overall: Whether acute or convalescent, the COVID-19 samples came from the United States, Italy and Spain.

The material sequenced was peripheral blood. The source is a human donor in a cohort sampled during active COVID-19. This chain links TRBV7-9 with TRBJ2-1, with 8 bases aligning to TRBD2. The CDR3 DNA is TGTGCCAGCAGCCCGAGCGGGAGCTCCTACAATGAGCAGTTCTTC. Residues: CASSPSGSSYNEQFF.